This T cell receptor beta chain is from a study of CD8 T cells in Susac syndrome. Peripheral blood CD8+ and CD4+ T cells were profiled by TCR beta sequencing. Those who served as multiple sclerosis controls were treatment-naive patients with stable or active relapsing-remitting disease. Both CD4+ and CD8+ T cells were negatively isolated, and TEMRA cells underwent FACS enrichment. Random hexamers served to reverse transcribe roughly 0.45 to 1 ug RNA. TCRdb ran MiXCR on the immunoSEQ multiplex PCR reads and lists one entry per CDR3 protein. The sample includes 160,000 or so distinct CDR3 sequences, 85% to 95% of them seen just once. Trimming removed 3 bases from V and 4 bases from J, with 9 bases in between. The CDR3 contains 13 residues. CDR1 is MDHEN, CDR2 SYDVKM, per germline.

Sequences were obtained from CD8+ T cells from PBMCs. The V and J genes are TRBV28 and TRBJ1-1; D gene uncertain. The receptor was isolated from a human donor with multiple sclerosis. The CDR3 reads CASSFGRPTEAFF. The CDR3 DNA reads TGTGCCAGCAGTTTCGGCCGTCCCACTGAAGCTTTCTTT.